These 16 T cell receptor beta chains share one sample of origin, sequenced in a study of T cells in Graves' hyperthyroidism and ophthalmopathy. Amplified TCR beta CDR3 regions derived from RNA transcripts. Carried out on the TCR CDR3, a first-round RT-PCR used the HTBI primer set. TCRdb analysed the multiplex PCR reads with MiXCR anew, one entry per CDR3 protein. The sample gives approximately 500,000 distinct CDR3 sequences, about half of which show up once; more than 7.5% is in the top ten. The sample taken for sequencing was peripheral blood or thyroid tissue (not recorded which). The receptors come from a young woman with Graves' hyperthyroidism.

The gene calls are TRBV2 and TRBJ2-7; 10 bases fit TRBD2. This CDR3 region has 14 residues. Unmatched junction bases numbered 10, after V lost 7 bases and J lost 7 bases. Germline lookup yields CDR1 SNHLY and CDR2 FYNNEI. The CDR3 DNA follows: TGTGCCAGCAAGTACGGGACTAGCGACAATGAGCAGTACTTC. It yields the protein CASKYGTSDNEQYF.

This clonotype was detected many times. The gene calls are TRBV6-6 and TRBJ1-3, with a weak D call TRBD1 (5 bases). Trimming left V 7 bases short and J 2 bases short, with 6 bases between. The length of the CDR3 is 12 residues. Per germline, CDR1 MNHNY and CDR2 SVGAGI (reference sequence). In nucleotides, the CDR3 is TGTGCCAGCAAGGGGCCTGGAAACACCATATATTTT. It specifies CASKGPGNTIYF.

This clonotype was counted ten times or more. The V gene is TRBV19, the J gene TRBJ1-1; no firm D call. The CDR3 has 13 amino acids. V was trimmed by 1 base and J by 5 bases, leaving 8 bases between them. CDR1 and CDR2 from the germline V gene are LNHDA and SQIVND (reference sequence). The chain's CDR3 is CASSIVSGTEAFF. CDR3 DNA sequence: TGTGCCAGTAGTATAGTCTCAGGAACTGAAGCTTTCTTT.

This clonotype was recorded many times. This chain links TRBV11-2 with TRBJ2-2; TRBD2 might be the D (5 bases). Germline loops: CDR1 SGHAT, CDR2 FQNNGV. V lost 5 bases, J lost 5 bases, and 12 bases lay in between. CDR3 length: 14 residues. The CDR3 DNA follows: TGTGCCAGCAGCCCACGGCTAGCTACCGGGGAGCTGTTTTTT. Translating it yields CASSPRLATGELFF.

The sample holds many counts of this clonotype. The CDR3 DNA reads TGTGCCAGCAGCTTATACACAGGGAGCTCCTACGAGCAGTACTTC. Translating it yields CASSLYTGSSYEQYF. The chain employs TRBV11-1 and TRBJ2-7; maybe TRBD1 (6 bases). V was shortened by 2 bases and J by 0 bases, with 11 bases between the two germline ends. Germline V gives CDR1 SGHAT, CDR2 FQDESV (reference sequence). The CDR3 runs to 15 residues.

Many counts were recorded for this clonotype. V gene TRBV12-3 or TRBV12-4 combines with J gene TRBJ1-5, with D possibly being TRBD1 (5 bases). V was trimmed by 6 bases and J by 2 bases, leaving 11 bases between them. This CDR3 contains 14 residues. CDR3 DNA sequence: TGTGCCAGCAGCGAAGGAGGGGGCAATCAGCCCCAGCATTTT. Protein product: CASSEGGGNQPQHF.

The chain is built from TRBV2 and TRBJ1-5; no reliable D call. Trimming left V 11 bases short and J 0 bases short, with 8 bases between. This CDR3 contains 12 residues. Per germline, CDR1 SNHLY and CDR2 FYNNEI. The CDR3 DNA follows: TGTGCCCTGCGACATAGCAATCAGCCCCAGCATTTT. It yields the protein CALRHSNQPQHF.

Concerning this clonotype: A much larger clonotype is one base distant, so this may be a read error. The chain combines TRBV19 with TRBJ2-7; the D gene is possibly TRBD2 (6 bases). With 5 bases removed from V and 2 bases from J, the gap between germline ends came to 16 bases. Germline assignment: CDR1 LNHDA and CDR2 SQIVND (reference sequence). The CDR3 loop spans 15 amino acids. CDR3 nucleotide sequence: TGTGCCAGTAGTGGACGGGACGGGAGCCCCTACGAGCAGTACTTC. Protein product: CASSGRDGSPYEQYF.

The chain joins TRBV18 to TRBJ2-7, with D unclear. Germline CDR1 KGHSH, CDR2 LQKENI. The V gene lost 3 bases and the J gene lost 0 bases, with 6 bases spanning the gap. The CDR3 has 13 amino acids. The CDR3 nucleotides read TGTGCCAGCTCACCGTCAAGCTCCTACGAGCAGTACTTC. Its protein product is CASSPSSSYEQYF. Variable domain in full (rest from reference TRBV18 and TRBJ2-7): NAGVMQNPRHLVRRRGQEARLRCSPMKGHSHVYWYRQLPEEGLKFMVYLQKENIIDESGMPKERFSAEFPKEGPSILRIQQVVRGDSAAYFCASSPSSSYEQYFGPGTRLTVT.

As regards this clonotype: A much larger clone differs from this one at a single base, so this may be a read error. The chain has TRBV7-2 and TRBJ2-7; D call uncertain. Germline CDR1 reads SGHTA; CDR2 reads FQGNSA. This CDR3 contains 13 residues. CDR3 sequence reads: CASSLAANYVQYF. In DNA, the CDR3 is TGTGCCAGCAGCTTGGCCGCAAACTACGTGCAGTACTTC.

CDR3 in amino acids: CASSEVGRQGGNQPQHF. The CDR3 DNA follows: TGTGCCAGCAGTGAAGTGGGGCGACAGGGAGGCAATCAGCCCCAGCATTTT. This rearrangement joins TRBV6-1 to TRBJ1-5; 7 bases are a match to TRBD1. This CDR3 is built from 17 residues. Germline assignment: CDR1 MNHNS and CDR2 SASEGT. V lost 1 base, J lost 2 bases, and 8 bases stayed unmatched.

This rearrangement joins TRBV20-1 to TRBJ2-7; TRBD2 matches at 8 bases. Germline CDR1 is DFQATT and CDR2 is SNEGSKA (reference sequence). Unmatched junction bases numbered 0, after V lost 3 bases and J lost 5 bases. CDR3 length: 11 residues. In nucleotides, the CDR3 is TGCAGTGCTAGCGGGAGGGACGAGCAGTACTTC. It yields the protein CSASGRDEQYF.

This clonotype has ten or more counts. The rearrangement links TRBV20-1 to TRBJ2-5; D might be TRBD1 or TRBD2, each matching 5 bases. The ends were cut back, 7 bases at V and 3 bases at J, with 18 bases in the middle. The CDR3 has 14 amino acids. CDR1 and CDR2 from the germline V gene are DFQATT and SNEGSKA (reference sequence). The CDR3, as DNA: TGCAGTGACTCCGGGGCGGACGATGAAGAGACCCAGTACTTC. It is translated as CSDSGADDEETQYF.

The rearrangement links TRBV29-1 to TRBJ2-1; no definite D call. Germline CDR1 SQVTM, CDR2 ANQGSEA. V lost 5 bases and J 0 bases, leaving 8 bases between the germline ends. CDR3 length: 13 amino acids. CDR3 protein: CSVLSSSYNEQFF. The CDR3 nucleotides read TGCAGCGTTCTGTCGAGCTCCTACAATGAGCAGTTCTTC.

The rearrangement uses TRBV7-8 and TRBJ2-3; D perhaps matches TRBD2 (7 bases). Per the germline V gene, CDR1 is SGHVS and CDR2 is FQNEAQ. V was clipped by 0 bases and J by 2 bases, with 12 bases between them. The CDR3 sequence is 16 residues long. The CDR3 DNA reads TGTGCCAGCAGCTTAGCCTCGGCGGGGGCCACAGATACGCAGTATTTT. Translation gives CASSLASAGATDTQYF.

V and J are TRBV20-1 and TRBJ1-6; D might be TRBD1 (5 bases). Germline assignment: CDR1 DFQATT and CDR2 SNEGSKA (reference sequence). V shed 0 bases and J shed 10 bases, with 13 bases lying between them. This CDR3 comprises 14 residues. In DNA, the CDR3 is TGCAGTGCTAGAGATTCGGGGCGGAGATCACCCCTCCACTTT. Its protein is CSARDSGRRSPLHF.